This T cell receptor beta chain derives from a study of T cells after yellow fever vaccination. Findings and caveats of the study: It was a small share of clonotypes that appeared in both CD4 and CD8 compartments.

With regard to this clonotype: Its antigen is still unknown.

The CDR3 has 16 residues. The germline V gene encodes CDR1 SGHRS and CDR2 YFSETQ. Deletions cut 1 base from V and 7 bases from J, with 15 bases between. As TCR cDNA was made by 5'RACE template switching, a universal primer site and UMIs were added. TCRdb itself ran the 5' RACE reads through MiXCR, one entry per CDR3 protein. The sample has about 580,000 distinct CDR3 sequences, about a sixth seen once. V gene TRBV5-1 combines with J gene TRBJ1-6, with no clear D. This clonotype originated in a man aged 18 to 30 who received the YFV17D yellow fever vaccine. The sample in question was PBMCs, obtained 4 to 6 days after the first yellow fever vaccination. The CDR3 DNA sequence: TGCGCCAGCAGCTTGTATGCAGGCCAACAGAATTCACCCCTCCACTTT. Translating it yields CASSLYAGQQNSPLHF.